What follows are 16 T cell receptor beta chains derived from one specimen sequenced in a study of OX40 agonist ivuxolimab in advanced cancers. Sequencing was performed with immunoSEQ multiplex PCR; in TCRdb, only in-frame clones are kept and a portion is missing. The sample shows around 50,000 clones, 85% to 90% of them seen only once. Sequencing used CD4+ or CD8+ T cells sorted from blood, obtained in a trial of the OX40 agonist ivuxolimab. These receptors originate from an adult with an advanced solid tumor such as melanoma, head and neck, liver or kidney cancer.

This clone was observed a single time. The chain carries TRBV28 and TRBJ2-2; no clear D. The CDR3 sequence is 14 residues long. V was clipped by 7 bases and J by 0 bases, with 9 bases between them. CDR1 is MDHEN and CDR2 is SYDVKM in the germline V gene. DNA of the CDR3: TGTGCCAGCAATCAGGAACCGAACACCGGGGAGCTGTTTTTT. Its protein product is CASNQEPNTGELFF.

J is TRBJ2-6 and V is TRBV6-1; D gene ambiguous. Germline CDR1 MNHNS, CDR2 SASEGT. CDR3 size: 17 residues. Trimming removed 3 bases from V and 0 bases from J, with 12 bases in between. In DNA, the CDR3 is TGTGCCAGCAGTGAGGGAACGTGGGGCTCTGGGGCCAACGTCCTGACTTTC. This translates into CASSEGTWGSGANVLTF.

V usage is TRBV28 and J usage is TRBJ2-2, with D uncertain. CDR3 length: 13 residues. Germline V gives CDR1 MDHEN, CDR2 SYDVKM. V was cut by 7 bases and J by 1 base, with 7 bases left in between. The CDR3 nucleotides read TGTGCCAGCAATCTTAGGAACACCGGGGAGCTGTTTTTT. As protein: CASNLRNTGELFF. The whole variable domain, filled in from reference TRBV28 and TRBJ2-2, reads DVKVTQSSRYLVKRTGEKVFLECVQDMDHENMFWYRQDPGLGLRLIYFSYDVKMKEKGDIPEGYSVSREKKERFSLILESASTNQTSMYLCASNLRNTGELFFGEGSRLTVL.

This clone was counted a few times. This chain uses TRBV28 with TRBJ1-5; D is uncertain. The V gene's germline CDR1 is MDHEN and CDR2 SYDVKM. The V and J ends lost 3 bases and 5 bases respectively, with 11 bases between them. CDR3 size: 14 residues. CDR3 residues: CASSLGGGYQPQHF. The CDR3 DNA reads TGTGCCAGCAGTTTGGGAGGAGGCTATCAGCCCCAGCATTTT.

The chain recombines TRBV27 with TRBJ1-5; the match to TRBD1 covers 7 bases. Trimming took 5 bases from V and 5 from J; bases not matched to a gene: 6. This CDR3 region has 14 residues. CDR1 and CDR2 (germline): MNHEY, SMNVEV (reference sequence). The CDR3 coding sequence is TGTGCCAGCAGTATACAACAGGGGTATCAGCCCCAGCATTTT. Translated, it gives CASSIQQGYQPQHF.

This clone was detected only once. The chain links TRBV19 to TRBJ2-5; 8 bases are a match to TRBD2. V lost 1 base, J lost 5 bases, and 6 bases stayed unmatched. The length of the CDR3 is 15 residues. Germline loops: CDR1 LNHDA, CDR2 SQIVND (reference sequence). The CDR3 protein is CASSIAAGVWETQYF. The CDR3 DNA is TGTGCCAGTAGTATAGCAGCGGGAGTATGGGAGACCCAGTACTTC.

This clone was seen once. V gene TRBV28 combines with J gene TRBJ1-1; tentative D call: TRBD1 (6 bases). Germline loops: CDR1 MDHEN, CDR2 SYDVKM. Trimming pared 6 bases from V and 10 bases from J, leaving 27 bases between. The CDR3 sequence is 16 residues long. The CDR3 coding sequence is TGTGCCAGCAGCCCGCCCCAGGGTCGGGGGCAGCTAGGAGCTTTCTTT. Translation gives CASSPPQGRGQLGAFF.

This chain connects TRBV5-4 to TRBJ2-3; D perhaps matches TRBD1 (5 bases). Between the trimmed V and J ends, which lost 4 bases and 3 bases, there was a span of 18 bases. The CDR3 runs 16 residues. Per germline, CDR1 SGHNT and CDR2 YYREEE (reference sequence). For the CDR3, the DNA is TGTGCCAGCAGCCGGTTAGGGGTGGTTGGAACAGATACGCAGTATTTT. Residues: CASSRLGVVGTDTQYF.

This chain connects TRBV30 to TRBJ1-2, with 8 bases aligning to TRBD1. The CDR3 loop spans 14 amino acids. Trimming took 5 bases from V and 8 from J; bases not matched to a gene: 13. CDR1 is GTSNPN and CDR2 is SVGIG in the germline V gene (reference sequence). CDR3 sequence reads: CAWGTGTGDNGYTF. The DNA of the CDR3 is TGTGCCTGGGGAACCGGGACAGGAGACAACGGCTACACCTTC.

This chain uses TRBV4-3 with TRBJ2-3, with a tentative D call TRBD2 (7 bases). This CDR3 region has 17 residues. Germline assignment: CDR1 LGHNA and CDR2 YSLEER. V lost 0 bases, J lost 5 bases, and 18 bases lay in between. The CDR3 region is CASSQEGGWGGRDTQYF. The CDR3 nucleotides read TGCGCCAGCAGCCAAGAAGGCGGGTGGGGGGGCCGAGATACGCAGTATTTT.

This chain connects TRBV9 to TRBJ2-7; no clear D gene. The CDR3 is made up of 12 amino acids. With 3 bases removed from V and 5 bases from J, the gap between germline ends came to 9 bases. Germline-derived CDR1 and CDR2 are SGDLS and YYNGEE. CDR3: CASSGLNNEQYF. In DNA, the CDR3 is TGTGCCAGCAGCGGCCTGAACAACGAGCAGTACTTC.

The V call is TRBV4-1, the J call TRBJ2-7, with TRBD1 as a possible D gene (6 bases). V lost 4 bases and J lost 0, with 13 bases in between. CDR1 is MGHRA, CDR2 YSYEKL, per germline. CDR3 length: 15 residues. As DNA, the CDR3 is TGCGCCAGCAGCCCCAGCGGACAGAACTCCTACGAGCAGTACTTC. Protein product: CASSPSGQNSYEQYF.

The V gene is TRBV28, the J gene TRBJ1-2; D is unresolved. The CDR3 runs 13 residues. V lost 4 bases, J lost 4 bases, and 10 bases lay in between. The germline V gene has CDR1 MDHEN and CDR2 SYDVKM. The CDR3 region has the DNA TGTGCCAGCAGTTCCGACGGAATCTATGGCTACACCTTC. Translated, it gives CASSSDGIYGYTF.

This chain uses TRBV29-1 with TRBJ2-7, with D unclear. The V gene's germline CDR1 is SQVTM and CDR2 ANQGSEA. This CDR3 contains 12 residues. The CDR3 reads CSVRATSYEQYF. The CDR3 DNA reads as TGCAGTGTCCGGGCTACGTCCTACGAGCAGTACTTC.

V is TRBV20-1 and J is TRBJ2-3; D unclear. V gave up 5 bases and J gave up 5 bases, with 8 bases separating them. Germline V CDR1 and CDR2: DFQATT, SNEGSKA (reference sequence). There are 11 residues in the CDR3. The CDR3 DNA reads TGCAGTGCTCCTGTCATAGATACGCAGTATTTT. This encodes CSAPVIDTQYF.

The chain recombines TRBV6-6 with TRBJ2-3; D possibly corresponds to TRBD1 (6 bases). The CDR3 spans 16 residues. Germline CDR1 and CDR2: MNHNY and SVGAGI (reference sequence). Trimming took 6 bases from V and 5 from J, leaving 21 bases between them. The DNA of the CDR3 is TGTGCCAGCAGCTCCGCCCTATTCAACAGGGAAGATACGCAGTATTTT. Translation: CASSSALFNREDTQYF.